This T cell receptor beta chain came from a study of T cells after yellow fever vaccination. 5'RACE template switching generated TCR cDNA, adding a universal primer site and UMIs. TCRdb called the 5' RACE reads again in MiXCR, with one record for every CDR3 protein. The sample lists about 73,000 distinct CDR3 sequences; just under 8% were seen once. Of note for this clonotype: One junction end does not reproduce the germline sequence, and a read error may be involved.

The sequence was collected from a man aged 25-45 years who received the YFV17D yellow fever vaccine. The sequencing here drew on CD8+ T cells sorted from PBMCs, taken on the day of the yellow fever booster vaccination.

CDR3: CAISYSWAGRGLLAGETQYF. Here the CDR3 DNA reads TGTGCCATCAGTTACTCTTGGGCGGGCAGGGGGTTACTAGCGGGAGAGACCCAGTACTTC. V gene TRBV6-2 or TRBV6-3 combines with J gene TRBJ2-5; 9 nucleotides match TRBD2. The CDR3 contains 20 residues. Per germline, CDR1 MNHEY and CDR2 SVGEGT.